Listed here are 21 T cell receptor beta chains from one sample, sequenced in a study of molecular identifiers for immune sequencing clone quantification. From the PCR reads, TCRdb called clonotypes with MiXCR, one entry per CDR3 protein. Here the sample spans around 460,000 distinct CDR3 sequences, about a fifth being singletons. The sample consisted of naive CD8+ T cells from blood, with Jurkat cell RNA spiked in. Subset indicated: FACS-sorted CD8+CD4-CCR7+CD45RA+ naive T cells. The origin of the receptors is a human donor in good health. Some libraries in this study had Jurkat cell RNA spiked in.

This clonotype was observed a few times. With a much larger clone just one base away, this may be a read error. This chain connects TRBV7-2 to TRBJ2-3; D is uncertain. CDR1 is SGHTA and CDR2 is FQGNSA in the germline V gene. This CDR3 contains 14 residues. CDR3 in amino acids: CACSLGAGTDTQYF. The DNA for the CDR3 is TGTGCCTGCAGCTTAGGCGCGGGCACAGATACGCAGTATTTT.

The chain recombines TRBV7-9 with TRBJ1-1; 9 bases match TRBD1. V trimming: 5 bases; J trimming: 4 bases; junction bases outside the gene matches: 5. Per germline, CDR1 SEHNR and CDR2 FQNEAQ (reference sequence). The CDR3 has 14 residues. The CDR3 sequence is CASSTTGGLTEAFF. The CDR3 nucleotides are TGTGCCAGCAGCACGACAGGGGGTCTCACTGAAGCTTTCTTT.

J is TRBJ2-5 and V is TRBV11-2; the D gene is possibly TRBD2 (6 bases). Deletions cut 4 bases from V and 14 bases from J, with 14 bases between. The CDR3 runs to 11 residues. Looked up from germline, CDR1 is SGHAT and CDR2 is FQNNGV. CDR3 sequence (DNA): TGTGCCAGCAGCTCCGGACTACTGATATACTTC. Translated, it gives CASSSGLLIYF.

About this clonotype itself: Because it lacks the conserved phenylalanine or tryptophan at the end, this CDR3 is likely a read error. This rearrangement joins TRBV11-2 to TRBJ2-3; 10 bases are a match to TRBD2. The CDR3 contains 15 residues. With V trimmed by 8 bases and J by 1 base, 6 bases remained unmatched. In germline, CDR1 is SGHAT, CDR2 FQNNGV. As DNA, the CDR3 is TGTGCCAGCGGACCCGGGACTAGCGGCACAGATACGCAGTATCTT. Its translation is CASGPGTSGTDTQYL.

This sequence joins TRBV6-5 and TRBJ1-6; 9 bases agree with TRBD1. The germline gives CDR1 MNHEY, CDR2 SVGAGI. V dropped 6 bases and J dropped 9; count of bases not matched to a gene: 9. The length of the CDR3 is 15 residues. The DNA for the CDR3 is TGTGCCAGCAGCTTAGGACAGGGGTTACGTTCACCCCTCCACTTT. It is translated as CASSLGQGLRSPLHF.

This clonotype was seen ten or more times. The gene calls are TRBV30 and TRBJ2-7, with D possibly being TRBD1 (5 bases). The CDR3 spans 12 residues. Looked up from germline, CDR1 is GTSNPN and CDR2 is SVGIG (reference sequence). Trimming removed 4 bases at V and 0 bases at J, with 7 bases between. The CDR3 region has the DNA TGTGCCTGGACCAGGGACTCCTACGAGCAGTACTTC. As protein: CAWTRDSYEQYF.

This clonotype was found a few times. The rearrangement uses TRBV2 and TRBJ2-1; 11 bases are a match to TRBD2. V lost 8 bases to trimming and J lost 8 bases; unmatched junction nucleotides: 8. Germline CDR1 and CDR2: SNHLY and FYNNEI. This CDR3 region has 14 residues. The chain's CDR3 is CASCPSGGWHEQFF. In DNA, the CDR3 is TGTGCCAGCTGCCCTAGCGGGGGGTGGCATGAGCAGTTCTTC. The whole variable domain, remainder taken from reference TRBV2 and TRBJ2-1, is EPEVTQTPSHQVTQMGQEVILRCVPISNHLYFYWYRQILGQKVEFLVSFYNNEISEKSEIFDDQFSVERPDGSNFTLKIRSTKLEDSAMYFCASCPSGGWHEQFFGPGTRLTVL.

This clonotype was seen ten or more times. The genes are TRBV3-1 and TRBJ2-3; D might be TRBD2 (5 bases). Trimming stripped 4 bases from V and 1 base from J, with 9 bases between. This CDR3 contains 14 residues. The germline CDR1 and CDR2 sequences are LGHDT and YNNKEL (reference sequence). CDR3 residues: CASSPGGGTDTQYF. The CDR3 DNA reads TGTGCCAGCAGCCCCGGAGGTGGCACAGATACGCAGTATTTT.

This clonotype was counted many times. The chain is built from TRBV5-1 and TRBJ2-3; TRBD2 is a possible D gene (5 bases). The CDR3 length is 16 residues. V lost 0 bases and J lost 5, with 16 bases in between. Looked up from germline, CDR1 is SGHRS and CDR2 is YFSETQ. CDR3 DNA sequence: TGCGCCAGCAGCTTGGGGACTTCTACGAGCGGAGATACGCAGTATTTT. Its translation is CASSLGTSTSGDTQYF.

The V and J genes are TRBV4-3 and TRBJ2-3, with a possible D match to TRBD2 (5 bases). Trimming took 4 bases from V and 5 from J, leaving 16 bases between them. Germline-derived CDR1 and CDR2 are LGHNA and YSLEER. This CDR3 has 15 residues. The CDR3 here is CASSLLREAKDTQYF. In nucleotides, the CDR3 is TGCGCCAGCAGCCTCCTCCGGGAAGCCAAAGATACGCAGTATTTT.

This clonotype was counted ten times or more. This chain links TRBV4-3 with TRBJ2-1, with 11 positions matching TRBD2. The germline CDR1 and CDR2 sequences are LGHNA and YSLEER. The CDR3 is made up of 18 amino acids. V shed 0 bases, J shed 3 bases, and the junction held 7 bases outside the gene matches. The CDR3 nucleotides read TGCGCCAGCAGCCAAGACTCGACTAGCGGGAATATCTACAATGAGCAGTTCTTC. This gives the protein CASSQDSTSGNIYNEQFF.

This clonotype was seen many times. V is TRBV6-5 and J is TRBJ1-5; no definite D call. V lost 5 bases, J lost 2 bases, and 13 bases lay in between. In germline, CDR1 is MNHEY, CDR2 SVGAGI. The CDR3 has 15 residues. The CDR3 is CASSHFWGGNQPQHF. CDR3 nucleotides: TGTGCCAGCAGTCACTTTTGGGGTGGCAATCAGCCCCAGCATTTT.

This clonotype was counted ten times or more. V is TRBV4-3 and J is TRBJ2-3, with no clear D. The CDR3 has 16 residues. Trimming cost V 1 base and J 4 bases, with 15 bases left between them. Germline V lookup: CDR1 LGHNA, CDR2 YSLEER. CDR3 loop: CASSQGVGSEADTQYF. CDR3 in DNA: TGCGCCAGCAGCCAAGGAGTCGGCAGCGAGGCAGATACGCAGTATTTT.

This rearrangement joins TRBV30 to TRBJ2-7; 11 bases match TRBD1. Germline assignment: CDR1 GTSNPN and CDR2 SVGIG (reference sequence). The V segment lost 2 bases and the J segment 3 bases; nucleotides outside the gene matches: 3. The CDR3 is made up of 14 amino acids. CDR3 coding DNA: TGTGCCTGGAGTCCGGGACAGGGGGACTACGAGCAGTACTTC. The encoded protein is CAWSPGQGDYEQYF.

The chain combines TRBV27 with TRBJ2-7, with TRBD1 identical over 7 bases. The CDR3 extends over 15 amino acids. V lost 5 bases, J lost 0 bases, and 7 bases stayed unmatched. The germline V gene encodes CDR1 MNHEY and CDR2 SMNVEV (reference sequence). The CDR3 region has the DNA TGTGCCAGCAGTACCGAGGGGGCCAGCTCCTACGAGCAGTACTTC. This sequence encodes CASSTEGASSYEQYF.

A few counts support this clonotype. The rearrangement uses TRBV6-5 and TRBJ2-1, with TRBD1 as a possible D gene (6 bases). The CDR3 contains 12 residues. The germline V gene encodes CDR1 MNHEY and CDR2 SVGAGI. Trimming removed 2 bases at V and 10 bases at J, with 9 bases between. The CDR3 sequence is CASSYPGTEQFF. In nucleotides, the CDR3 is TGTGCCAGCAGTTACCCCGGGACAGAGCAGTTCTTC.

Ten or more counts support this clonotype. The rearrangement joins TRBV29-1 to TRBJ2-7; the D is unclear. This CDR3 is 10 amino acids long. The germline gives CDR1 SQVTM, CDR2 ANQGSEA. Between the trimmed V and J ends, which lost 1 base and 6 bases, there was a span of 4 bases. The CDR3 DNA reads TGCAGCGTTGAAGGCGGCGAGCAGTACTTC. The encoded protein is CSVEGGEQYF.

To note about this clonotype: This could be a read error, since a much larger clone is one nucleotide away. The chain employs TRBV5-6 and TRBJ2-4, with TRBD2 as a possible D gene (5 bases). Germline CDR1 SGHDT, CDR2 YYEEEE. CDR3 length equals 15 residues. CDR3 amino acids: CASSSIPLAKNIRYF. The CDR3 nucleotides read TGTGCCAGCAGCTCCATCCCCCTAGCCAAAAACATTCGGTACTTC.

The chain uses TRBV5-4 and TRBJ2-3, with D unresolved. V lost 0 bases and J 1 base, leaving 9 bases between the germline ends. Germline V CDR1 and CDR2: SGHNT, YYREEE (reference sequence). This CDR3 comprises 15 residues. In nucleotides, the CDR3 is TGTGCCAGCAGCTTGGGGGTTGGAGGCACAGATACGCAGTATTTT. Translation: CASSLGVGGTDTQYF. Full variable domain (outside the CDR3, taken from reference TRBV5-4 and TRBJ2-3): ETGVTQSPTHLIKTRGQQVTLRCSSQSGHNTVSWYQQALGQGPQFIFQYYREEENGRGNFPPRFSGLQFPNYSSELNVNALELDDSALYLCASSLGVGGTDTQYFGPGTRLTVL.

Of note for this clonotype: A read error may explain this, as a much larger clone is one base away. V is TRBV7-9 and J is TRBJ2-3; D might be TRBD2 (6 bases). Germline-derived CDR1 and CDR2 are SEHNR and FQNEAQ (reference sequence). The CDR3 is made up of 14 amino acids. The CDR3 loop is CASSIADITDTQYF. The CDR3 DNA reads TGTGCCAGCAGCATAGCGGATATCACAGATACGCAGTATTTT. The entire variable domain, with the rest obtained from reference TRBV7-9 and TRBJ2-3, is as follows: DTGVSQNPRHKITKRGQNVTFRCDPISEHNRLYWYRQTLGQGPEFLTYFQNEAQLEKSRLLSDRFSAERPKGSFSTLEIQRTEQGDSAMYLCASSIADITDTQYFGPGTRLTVL.

The chain is built from TRBV19 and TRBJ2-7; D unclear. Trimming left V 4 bases short and J 0 bases short, with 7 bases between. The CDR3 totals 13 residues. Germline lookup yields CDR1 LNHDA and CDR2 SQIVND (reference sequence). DNA for the CDR3: TGTGCCAGTAGTACAACAGCCTCCTACGAGCAGTACTTC. Protein: CASSTTASYEQYF.